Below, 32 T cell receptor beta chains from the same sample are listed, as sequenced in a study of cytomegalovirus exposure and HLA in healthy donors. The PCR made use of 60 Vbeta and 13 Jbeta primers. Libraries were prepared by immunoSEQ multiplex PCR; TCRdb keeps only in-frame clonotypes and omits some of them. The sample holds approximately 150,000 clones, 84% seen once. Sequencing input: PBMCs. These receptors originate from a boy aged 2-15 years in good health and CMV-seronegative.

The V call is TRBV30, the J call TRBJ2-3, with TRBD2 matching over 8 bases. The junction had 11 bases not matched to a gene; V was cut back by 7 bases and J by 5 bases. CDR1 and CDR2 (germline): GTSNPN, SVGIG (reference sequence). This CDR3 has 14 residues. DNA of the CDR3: TGTGCCTCAGATACGGGGGGGCCTGGAGATACGCAGTATTTT. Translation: CASDTGGPGDTQYF. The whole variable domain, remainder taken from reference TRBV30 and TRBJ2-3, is SQTIHQWPATLVQPVGSPLSLECTVEGTSNPNLYWYRQAAGRGLQLLFYSVGIGQISSEVPQNLSASRPQDRQFILSSKKLLLSDSGFYLCASDTGGPGDTQYFGPGTRLTVL.

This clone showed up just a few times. The DNA of the CDR3 is TGTGCCAGCAGCCAAGCGCGTGGACCCCGGGGCACCGGGGAGCTGTTTTTT. Protein product: CASSQARGPRGTGELFF. The rearrangement joins TRBV4-2 to TRBJ2-2; weak D call: TRBD2 (5 bases). The V gene lost 1 base and the J gene lost 4 bases, with 16 bases spanning the gap. The CDR3 totals 17 residues. In germline, CDR1 is LGHNA, CDR2 YNFKEQ.

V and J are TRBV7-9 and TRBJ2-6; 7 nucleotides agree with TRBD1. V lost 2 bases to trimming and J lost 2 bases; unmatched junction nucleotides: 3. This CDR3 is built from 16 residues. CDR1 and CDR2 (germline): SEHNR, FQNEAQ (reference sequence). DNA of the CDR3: TGTGCCAGCAGCTTATTAGGGGGCACTGGGGCCAACGTCCTGACTTTC. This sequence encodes CASSLLGGTGANVLTF. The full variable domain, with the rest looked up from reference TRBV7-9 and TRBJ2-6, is DTGVSQNPRHKITKRGQNVTFRCDPISEHNRLYWYRQTLGQGPEFLTYFQNEAQLEKSRLLSDRFSAERPKGSFSTLEIQRTEQGDSAMYLCASSLLGGTGANVLTFGAGSRLTVL.

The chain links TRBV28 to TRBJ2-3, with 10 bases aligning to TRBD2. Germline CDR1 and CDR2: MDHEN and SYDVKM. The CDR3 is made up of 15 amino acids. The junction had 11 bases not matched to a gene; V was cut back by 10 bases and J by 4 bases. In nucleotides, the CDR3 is TGTGCCACCACGTTAGCGGGAGGAATCCCAGATACGCAGTATTTT. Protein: CATTLAGGIPDTQYF.

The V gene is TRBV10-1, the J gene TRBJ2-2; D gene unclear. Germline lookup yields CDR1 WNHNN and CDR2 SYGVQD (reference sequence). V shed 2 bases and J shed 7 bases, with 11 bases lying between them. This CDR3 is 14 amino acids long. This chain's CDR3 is CASSEQLGGGELFF. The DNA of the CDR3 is TGCGCCAGCAGTGAGCAATTAGGCGGCGGGGAGCTGTTTTTT.

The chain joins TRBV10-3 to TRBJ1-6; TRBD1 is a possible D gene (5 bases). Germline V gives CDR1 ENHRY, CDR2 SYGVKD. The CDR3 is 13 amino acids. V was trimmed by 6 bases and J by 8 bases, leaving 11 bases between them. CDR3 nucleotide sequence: TGTGCCATCAGCGGACAAGGAGATTCACCCCTCCACTTT. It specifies CAISGQGDSPLHF.

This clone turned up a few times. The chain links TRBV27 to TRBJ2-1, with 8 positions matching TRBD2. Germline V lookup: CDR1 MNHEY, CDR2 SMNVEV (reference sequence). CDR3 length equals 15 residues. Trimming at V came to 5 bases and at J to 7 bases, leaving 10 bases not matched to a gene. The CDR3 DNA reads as TGTGCCAGCAGTCCGCACGGGGGGGCTGGTAATGAGCAGTTCTTC. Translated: CASSPHGGAGNEQFF.

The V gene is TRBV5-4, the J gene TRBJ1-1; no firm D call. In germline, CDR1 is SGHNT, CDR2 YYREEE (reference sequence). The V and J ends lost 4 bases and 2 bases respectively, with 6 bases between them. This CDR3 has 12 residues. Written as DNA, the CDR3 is TGTGCCAGCAGCAGCCCAAACACTGAAGCTTTCTTT. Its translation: CASSSPNTEAFF. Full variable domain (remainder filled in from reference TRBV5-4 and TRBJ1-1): ETGVTQSPTHLIKTRGQQVTLRCSSQSGHNTVSWYQQALGQGPQFIFQYYREEENGRGNFPPRFSGLQFPNYSSELNVNALELDDSALYLCASSSPNTEAFFGQGTRLTVV.

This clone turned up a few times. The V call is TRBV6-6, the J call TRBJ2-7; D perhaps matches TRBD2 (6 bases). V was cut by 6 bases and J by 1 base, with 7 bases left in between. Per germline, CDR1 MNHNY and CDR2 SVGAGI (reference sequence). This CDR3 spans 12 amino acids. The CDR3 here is CASSRGSYEQYF. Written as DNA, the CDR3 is TGTGCCAGCAGCCGGGGGTCCTACGAGCAGTACTTC.

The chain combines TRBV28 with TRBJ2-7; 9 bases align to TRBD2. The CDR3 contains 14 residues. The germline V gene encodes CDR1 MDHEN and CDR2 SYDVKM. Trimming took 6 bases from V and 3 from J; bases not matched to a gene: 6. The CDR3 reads CASRKSGRNYEQYF. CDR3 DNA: TGTGCCAGCAGGAAGAGCGGGAGGAACTACGAGCAGTACTTC. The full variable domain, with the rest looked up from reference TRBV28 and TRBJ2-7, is DVKVTQSSRYLVKRTGEKVFLECVQDMDHENMFWYRQDPGLGLRLIYFSYDVKMKEKGDIPEGYSVSREKKERFSLILESASTNQTSMYLCASRKSGRNYEQYFGPGTRLTVT.

For the CDR3, the DNA is TGTGCCAGCAGTGACGGGAGCTCCTACAATGAGCAGTTCTTC. As protein: CASSDGSSYNEQFF. This chain uses TRBV2 with TRBJ2-1, with D perhaps TRBD2 (6 bases). Germline V gene data show CDR1 as SNHLY and CDR2 as FYNNEI. This CDR3 region has 14 residues. Trimming shortened V by 3 bases and J by 0 bases, and 6 bases separated the two germline ends.

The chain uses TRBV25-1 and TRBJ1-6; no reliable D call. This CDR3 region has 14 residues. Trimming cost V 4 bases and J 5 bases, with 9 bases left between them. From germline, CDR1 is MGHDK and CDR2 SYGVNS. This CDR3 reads CASSGTGNNSPLHF. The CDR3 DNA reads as TGTGCCAGCAGTGGGACGGGGAATAATTCACCCCTCCACTTT.

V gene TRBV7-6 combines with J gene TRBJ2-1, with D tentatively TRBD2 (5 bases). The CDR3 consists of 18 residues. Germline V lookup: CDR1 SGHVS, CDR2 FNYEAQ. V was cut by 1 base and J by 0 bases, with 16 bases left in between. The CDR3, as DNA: TGTGCCAGCAGCTTAGGCCGAGGGCGGCGAAGCTCCTACAATGAGCAGTTCTTC. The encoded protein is CASSLGRGRRSSYNEQFF.

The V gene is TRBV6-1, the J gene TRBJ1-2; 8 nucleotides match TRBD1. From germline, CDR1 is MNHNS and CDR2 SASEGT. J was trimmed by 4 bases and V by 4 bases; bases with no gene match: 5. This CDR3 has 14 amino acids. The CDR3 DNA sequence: TGTGCCAGCAGTGCAGGGGGCCTGTCCTATGGCTACACCTTC. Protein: CASSAGGLSYGYTF.

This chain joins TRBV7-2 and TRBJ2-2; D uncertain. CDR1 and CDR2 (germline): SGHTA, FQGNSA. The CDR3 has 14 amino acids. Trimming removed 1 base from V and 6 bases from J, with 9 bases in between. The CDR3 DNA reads TGTGCCAGCAGCTTAGTTTTCCAGGCCGGGGAGCTGTTTTTT. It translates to CASSLVFQAGELFF.

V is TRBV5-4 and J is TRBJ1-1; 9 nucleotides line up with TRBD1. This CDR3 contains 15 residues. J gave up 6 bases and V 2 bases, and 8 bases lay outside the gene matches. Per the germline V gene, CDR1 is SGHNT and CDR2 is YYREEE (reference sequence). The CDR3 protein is CASSFPGQGPPEAFF. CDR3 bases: TGTGCCAGCAGCTTTCCGGGACAGGGCCCCCCTGAAGCTTTCTTT.

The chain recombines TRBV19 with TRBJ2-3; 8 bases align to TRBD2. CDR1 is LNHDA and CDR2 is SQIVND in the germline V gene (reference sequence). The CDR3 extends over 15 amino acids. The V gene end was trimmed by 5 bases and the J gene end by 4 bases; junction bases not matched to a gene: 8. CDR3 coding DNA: TGTGCCAGTAGTCCCGGGACTAGACGCCCAGATACGCAGTATTTT. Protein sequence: CASSPGTRRPDTQYF. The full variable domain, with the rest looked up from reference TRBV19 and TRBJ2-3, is DGGITQSPKYLFRKEGQNVTLSCEQNLNHDAMYWYRQDPGQGLRLIYYSQIVNDFQKGDIAEGYSVSREKKESFPLTVTSAQKNPTAFYLCASSPGTRRPDTQYFGPGTRLTVL.

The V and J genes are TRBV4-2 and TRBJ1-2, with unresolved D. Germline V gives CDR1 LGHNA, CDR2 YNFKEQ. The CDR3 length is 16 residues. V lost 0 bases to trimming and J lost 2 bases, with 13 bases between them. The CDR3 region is CASSQDTIQENYGYTF. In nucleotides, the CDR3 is TGTGCCAGCAGCCAAGATACGATTCAAGAGAACTATGGCTACACCTTC.

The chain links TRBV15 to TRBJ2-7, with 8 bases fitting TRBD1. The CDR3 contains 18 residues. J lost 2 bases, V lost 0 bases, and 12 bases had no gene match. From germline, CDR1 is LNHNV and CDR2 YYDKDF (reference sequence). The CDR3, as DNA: TGTGCCACCAGCAGAGATTTAGCAGCCCGGGACAGGCCCTACGAGCAGTACTTC. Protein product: CATSRDLAARDRPYEQYF.

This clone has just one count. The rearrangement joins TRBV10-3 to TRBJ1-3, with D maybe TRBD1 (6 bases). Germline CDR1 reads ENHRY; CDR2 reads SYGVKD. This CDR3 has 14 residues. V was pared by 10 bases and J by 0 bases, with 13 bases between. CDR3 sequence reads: CANRDTSSGNTIYF. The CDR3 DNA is TGTGCCAACCGGGACACGTCCTCTGGAAACACCATATATTTT.

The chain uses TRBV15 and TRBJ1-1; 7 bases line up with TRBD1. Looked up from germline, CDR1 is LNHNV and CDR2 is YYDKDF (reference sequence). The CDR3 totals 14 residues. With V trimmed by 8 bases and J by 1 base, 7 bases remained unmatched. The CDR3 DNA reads TGTGCCACCTATCGGGACAGAGGGAACACTGAAGCTTTCTTT. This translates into CATYRDRGNTEAFF.

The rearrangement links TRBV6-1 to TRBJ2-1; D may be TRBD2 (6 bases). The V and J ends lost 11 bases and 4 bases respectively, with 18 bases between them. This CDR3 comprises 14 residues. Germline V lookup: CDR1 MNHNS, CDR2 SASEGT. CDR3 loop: CAGSRDGRYNEQFF. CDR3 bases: TGTGCCGGCTCCCGGGACGGGAGATACAATGAGCAGTTCTTC.

The CDR3 sequence: CATTGLIEQFF. The CDR3 DNA sequence: TGTGCCACCACTGGGCTGATTGAGCAGTTCTTC. The gene calls are TRBV25-1 and TRBJ2-1; D remains unclear. V lost 10 bases and J lost 9, with 13 bases in between. CDR1 MGHDK and CDR2 SYGVNS come from the germline V gene. The CDR3 has 11 amino acids.

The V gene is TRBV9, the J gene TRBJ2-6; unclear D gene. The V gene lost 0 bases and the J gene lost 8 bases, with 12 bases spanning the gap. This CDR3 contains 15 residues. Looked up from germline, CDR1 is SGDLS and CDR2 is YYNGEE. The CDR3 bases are TGTGCCAGCAGCGTAGATGTTAGCTTCACCAACGTCCTGACTTTC. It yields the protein CASSVDVSFTNVLTF. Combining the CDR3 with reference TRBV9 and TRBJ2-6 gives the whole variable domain DSGVTQTPKHLITATGQRVTLRCSPRSGDLSVYWYQQSLDQGLQFLIQYYNGEERAKGNILERFSAQQFPDLHSELNLSSLELGDSALYFCASSVDVSFTNVLTFGAGSRLTVL.

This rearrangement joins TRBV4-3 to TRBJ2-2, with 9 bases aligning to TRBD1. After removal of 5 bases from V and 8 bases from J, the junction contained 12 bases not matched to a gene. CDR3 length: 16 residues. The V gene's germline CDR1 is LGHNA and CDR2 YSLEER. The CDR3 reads CASSVQGARFTGELFF. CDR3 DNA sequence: TGCGCCAGCAGCGTACAGGGGGCGCGTTTCACTGGGGAGCTGTTTTTT.

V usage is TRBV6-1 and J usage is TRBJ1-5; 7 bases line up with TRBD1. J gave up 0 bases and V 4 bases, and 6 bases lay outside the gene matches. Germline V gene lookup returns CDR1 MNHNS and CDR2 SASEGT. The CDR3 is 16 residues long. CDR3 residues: CASSVTGEHSNQPQHF. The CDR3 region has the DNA TGTGCCAGCAGTGTTACAGGGGAACATAGCAATCAGCCCCAGCATTTT.

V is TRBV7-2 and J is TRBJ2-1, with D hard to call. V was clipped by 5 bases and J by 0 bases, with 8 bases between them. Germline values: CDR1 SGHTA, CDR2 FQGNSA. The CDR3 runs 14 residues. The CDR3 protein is CASSGPSSYNEQFF. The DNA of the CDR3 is TGTGCCAGCAGCGGCCCCAGCTCCTACAATGAGCAGTTCTTC.

In DNA, the CDR3 is TGCAGCGTAAAGCGGGAGGACAACACCGGGGAGCTGTTTTTT. It encodes CSVKREDNTGELFF. V gene TRBV29-1 combines with J gene TRBJ2-2; 9 bases are shared with TRBD2. CDR1 is SQVTM, CDR2 ANQGSEA, per germline. After removal of 6 bases from V and 2 bases from J, the junction contained 4 bases not matched to a gene. CDR3 length: 14 residues.

CDR3 in amino acids: CASSPKVTGNYGYTF. The CDR3 coding sequence is TGTGCCAGCTCACCAAAGGTGACAGGGAACTATGGCTACACCTTC. The chain links TRBV18 to TRBJ1-2; TRBD1 matches 7 bases. The CDR3 runs to 15 residues. Germline trimming cut 2 bases from V and 2 bases from J; bases unmatched to any gene: 5. Germline V gene sequence: CDR1 KGHSH, CDR2 LQKENI.

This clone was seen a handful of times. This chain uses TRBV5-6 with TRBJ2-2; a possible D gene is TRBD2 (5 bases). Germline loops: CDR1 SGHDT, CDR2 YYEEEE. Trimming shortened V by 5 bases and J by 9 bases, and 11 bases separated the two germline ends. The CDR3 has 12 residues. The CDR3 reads CASSQTGRELFF. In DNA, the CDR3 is TGTGCCAGCAGTCAGACGGGGAGGGAGCTGTTTTTT.

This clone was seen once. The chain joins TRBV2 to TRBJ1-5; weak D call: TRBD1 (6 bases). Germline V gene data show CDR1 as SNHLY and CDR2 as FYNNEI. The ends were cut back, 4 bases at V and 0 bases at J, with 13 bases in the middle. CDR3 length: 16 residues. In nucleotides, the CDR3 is TGTGCCAGCAGTGCGGGACAAACAAATAGCAATCAGCCCCAGCATTTT. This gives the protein CASSAGQTNSNQPQHF.

The CDR3 bases are TGTGCCAGCAGCCCGGACAGGATGAGTAATTCACCCCTCCACTTT. Translated, it gives CASSPDRMSNSPLHF. The chain links TRBV7-2 to TRBJ1-6; 7 bases map to TRBD1. V lost 5 bases and J lost 6; bases outside the gene matches: 7. CDR3 size: 15 residues. Germline lookup yields CDR1 SGHTA and CDR2 FQGNSA.